The 10 T cell receptor beta chains presented below share a single source sample, sequenced in a study of T cells after yellow fever vaccination. TCRdb processed the 5' RACE reads anew with MiXCR; each CDR3 protein has one entry. This table holds 300,000 to 400,000 distinct CDR3 sequences, around 12% found once. Sequenced here: CD4+ T cells sorted from PBMCs, sampled 15 days after the yellow fever booster vaccination. These TCRs come from a man younger than 30 who received the YFV17D yellow fever vaccine.

The sample holds a few counts of this clonotype. The chain uses TRBV7-2 and TRBJ1-1; unclear D gene. V lost 5 bases and J 2 bases, leaving 12 bases between the germline ends. This CDR3 is 14 amino acids long. Germline-derived CDR1 and CDR2 are SGHTA and FQGNSA. The CDR3 coding sequence is TGTGCCAGCAGCACCCGGGCCCCCAACACTGAAGCTTTCTTT. Translating gives CASSTRAPNTEAFF. Full variable domain (remainder filled in from reference TRBV7-2 and TRBJ1-1): GAGVSQSPSNKVTEKGKDVELRCDPISGHTALYWYRQSLGQGLEFLIYFQGNSAPDKSGLPSDRFSAERTGGSVSTLTIQRTQQEDSAVYLCASSTRAPNTEAFFGQGTRLTVV.

This clonotype showed up just a few times. V usage is TRBV4-1 and J usage is TRBJ2-1; 11 bases align to TRBD2. Germline assignment: CDR1 MGHRA and CDR2 YSYEKL. CDR3 length: 16 residues. The V segment lost 2 bases and the J segment 8 bases; nucleotides outside the gene matches: 8. CDR3 sequence reads: CASSQPWASGGYEQFF. The CDR3 DNA sequence: TGCGCCAGCAGCCAACCTTGGGCTAGCGGGGGGTATGAGCAGTTCTTC.

This chain uses TRBV20-1 with TRBJ2-1; perhaps TRBD1 as D (6 bases). The V end lost 6 bases, the J end lost 4 bases, and 16 bases lay between the germline ends. The length of the CDR3 is 14 residues. The germline V gene has CDR1 DFQATT and CDR2 SNEGSKA (reference sequence). The CDR3 here is CSARPPDRYNEQFF. The DNA for the CDR3 is TGCAGTGCCCGACCCCCGGACAGATACAATGAGCAGTTCTTC.

The chain carries TRBV27 and TRBJ2-5, with unresolved D. This CDR3 contains 14 residues. Germline V gene sequence: CDR1 MNHEY, CDR2 SMNVEV (reference sequence). Trimming took 3 bases from V and 0 from J, leaving 8 bases between them. The CDR3, as DNA: TGTGCCAGCAGTTTGGCACGGCACCAAGAGACCCAGTACTTC. This sequence encodes CASSLARHQETQYF.

The chain is built from TRBV12-3 or TRBV12-4 and TRBJ2-3; the match to TRBD1 covers 8 bases. CDR3 length: 15 amino acids. Trimming at V came to 3 bases and at J to 1 base, leaving 3 bases not matched to a gene. CDR3 nucleotide sequence: TGTGCCAGCAGTTTTATGACAGGGGGCACAGATACGCAGTATTTT. This sequence encodes CASSFMTGGTDTQYF.

This clonotype was counted between two and nine times. The J gene is TRBJ2-7, the V gene TRBV6-2 or TRBV6-3; perhaps TRBD2 as D (5 bases). The germline gives CDR1 MNHEY, CDR2 SVGEGT. The CDR3 loop spans 13 amino acids. V shed 6 bases and J shed 3 bases, with 12 bases lying between them. As DNA, the CDR3 is TGTGCCAGCAGGGGAGACGGTCACTACGAGCAGTACTTC. Protein: CASRGDGHYEQYF.

This clonotype was counted at least ten times. Its ends do not fully match the called genes, so a read error is possible. This CDR3 is CASSYSNSGYTF. As DNA, the CDR3 is TGTGCCAGCAGTTACTCGAACTCTGGCTACACCTTC. The genes are TRBV6-5 and TRBJ1-2, with unresolved D. The CDR3 is 12 amino acids. Germline CDR1 reads MNHEY; CDR2 reads SVGAGI.

This clonotype was seen only a few times. The chain is built from TRBV5-1 and TRBJ2-5; D call uncertain. V lost 0 bases to trimming and J lost 5 bases, with 14 bases between them. The CDR3 is 15 amino acids. Per the germline V gene, CDR1 is SGHRS and CDR2 is YFSETQ. CDR3 amino acids: CASSLVPGPRETQYF. In DNA form, the CDR3 reads TGCGCCAGCAGCTTGGTCCCCGGGCCTCGGGAGACCCAGTACTTC.

This clonotype has more than one count but fewer than ten. The DNA for the CDR3 is TGCGCCAGCAGCTTGGGGATTGATAATTCACCCCTCCACTTT. Residues: CASSLGIDNSPLHF. The rearrangement links TRBV5-1 to TRBJ1-6; D ambiguous. CDR1 and CDR2 from the germline V gene are SGHRS and YFSETQ. This CDR3 has 14 residues. Between the trimmed V and J ends, which lost 0 bases and 5 bases, there was a span of 6 bases.

Many counts were recorded for this clonotype. The genes are TRBV19 and TRBJ2-2; D unclear. The germline V gene has CDR1 LNHDA and CDR2 SQIVND (reference sequence). Trimming shortened V by 5 bases and J by 6 bases, and 10 bases separated the two germline ends. The CDR3 runs to 13 residues. CDR3 DNA: TGTGCCAGTAGTGAAAGTAGGGCCGGGGAGCTGTTTTTT. Translating gives CASSESRAGELFF.